This T cell receptor (beta chain) originates from a study of T cell repertoires in cytomegalovirus infection. Each CDR3 protein is one row after TCRdb ran MiXCR on the reads. This table has 250,000 to 350,000 distinct CDR3 sequences, about a quarter appearing once. Regarding this clonotype: Its antigen is unknown.

CDR3 length equals 12 residues. CDR1 and CDR2 from the germline V gene are WNHNN and SYGVQD (reference sequence). The V gene lost 9 bases and the J gene lost 1 base, with 9 bases spanning the gap. Study results and limitations: Carriers of CMV plus the relevant HLA were identified by cumulative public TCR beta family frequency.

The sequence was obtained from a human donor in good health (CMV status not recorded). Some clones in this sample may be carry-over from other donors' samples. Sequencing was done on a sample of PBMCs. The J gene is TRBJ2-5, the V gene TRBV10-1; tentative D call: TRBD1 (6 bases). In nucleotides, the CDR3 is TGCGCCAGGCAGGGGATCCAAGAGACCCAGTACTTC. Translation: CARQGIQETQYF.